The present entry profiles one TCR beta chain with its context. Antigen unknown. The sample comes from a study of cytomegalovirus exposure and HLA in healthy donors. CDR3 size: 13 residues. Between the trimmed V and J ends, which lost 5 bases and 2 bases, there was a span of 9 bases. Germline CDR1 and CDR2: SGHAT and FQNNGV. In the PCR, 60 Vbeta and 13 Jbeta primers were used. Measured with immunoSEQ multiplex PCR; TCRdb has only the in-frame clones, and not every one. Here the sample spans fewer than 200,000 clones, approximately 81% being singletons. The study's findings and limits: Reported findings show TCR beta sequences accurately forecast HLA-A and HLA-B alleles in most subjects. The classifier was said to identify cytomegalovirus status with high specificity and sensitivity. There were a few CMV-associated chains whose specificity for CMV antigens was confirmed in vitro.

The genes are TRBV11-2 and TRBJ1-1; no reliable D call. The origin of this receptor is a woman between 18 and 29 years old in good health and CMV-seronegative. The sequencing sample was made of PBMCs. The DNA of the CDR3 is TGTGCCAGCAGCCTAGGCGGTAACACTGAAGCTTTCTTT. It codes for CASSLGGNTEAFF.